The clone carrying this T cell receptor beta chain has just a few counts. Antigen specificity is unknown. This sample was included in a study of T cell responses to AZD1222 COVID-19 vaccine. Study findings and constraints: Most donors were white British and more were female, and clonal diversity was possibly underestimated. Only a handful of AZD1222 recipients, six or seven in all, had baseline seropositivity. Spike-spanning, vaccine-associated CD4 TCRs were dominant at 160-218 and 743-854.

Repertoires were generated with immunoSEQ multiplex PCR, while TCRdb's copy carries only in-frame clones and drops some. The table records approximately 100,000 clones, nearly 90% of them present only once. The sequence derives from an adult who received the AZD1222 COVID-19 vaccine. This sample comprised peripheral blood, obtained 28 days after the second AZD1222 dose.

The CDR3 spells CASSGPGLATYEQYF. CDR3 nucleotides: TGTGCCAGCAGTGGGCCGGGACTAGCGACCTACGAGCAGTACTTC. The chain uses TRBV2 and TRBJ2-7; 10 nucleotides align to TRBD2. Germline-derived CDR1 and CDR2 are SNHLY and FYNNEI. J was trimmed by 2 bases and V by 4 bases; bases with no gene match: 5. The length of the CDR3 is 15 residues.